This record covers a single TCR beta chain. Its antigen is not known. Its ends do not fully match the called genes, so a read error is possible. This specimen comes from a study of tumor-infiltrating lymphocytes in primary liver carcinoma. Study background: Spanning 30 to 69 years of age, the patients were men and women.

This CDR3 region has 14 residues. Germline loops: CDR1 SQVTM, CDR2 ANQGSEA. Co-extraction of both nucleic acids (RNA and DNA) used 20-30 mg of unsorted bulk tissue. Five separate regions per tumor were sampled. cDNA specific to TCR beta was made from 450 to 500 ng of total RNA, with a constant-region primer employed for priming. Slightly modified ARM-PCR, run as three nested multiplex PCR rounds, produced the TCR beta libraries. TRBV1-TRBV30 forward and Cbeta reverse primers drove the first two approximately 10-cycle rounds. TCRdb called the multiplex PCR reads again in MiXCR, with one record for every CDR3 protein. The table includes roughly 100,000 distinct CDR3 sequences, roughly 85% detected once. Study-wide findings and caveats: Tumors had a top-250-clone fraction that was significantly higher than blood (p = 0.039).

Sequencing was performed on liver tumor tissue from sampling region 3. Subset specified: tumor region T3, left-lateral pole. This receptor was taken from a man aged 40-49 years with primary liver carcinoma and hepatitis B virus infection. This rearrangement joins TRBV29-1 to TRBJ2-4; D remains ambiguous. CDR3 in DNA: TGCAGCGTTAAACCGGGTCATGCCAGAAACATTCAGTACTTC. Residues: CSVKPGHARNIQYF.